One sample yielded the 18 T cell receptor beta chains listed below, sequenced in a study of blood T cell repertoires in COVID-19 (dated by TCRdb to 2018 to 2021). The method behind the library was the immunoSEQ multiplex PCR assay. Drawn from immuneACCESS, this table holds only the in-frame rearrangements with V and J called that TCRdb kept. Clones are partly lost; checked studies trace under half to an unresolved V gene and leave the rest unexplained. The sample data list 350,000 to 400,000 clones, and roughly 84% of these were observed just once. The ten biggest clones cover under 3% of the sample. Sequenced sample: PBMCs or T cells enriched from blood (not recorded which). These receptors all stem from a woman aged 30 to 39 who had recovered from COVID-19.

This CDR3 reads CASSRSERSHLNTGELFF. The CDR3, as DNA: TGCGCCAGCAGCCGGTCGGAACGGAGTCATTTGAACACCGGGGAGCTGTTTTTT. This chain joins TRBV4-1 and TRBJ2-2; D gene ambiguous. The CDR3 runs to 18 residues. The germline V and J ends were trimmed by 4 bases and 1 base, with 19 bases remaining between them. Per the germline V gene, CDR1 is MGHRA and CDR2 is YSYEKL.

J is TRBJ2-5 and V is TRBV5-1; TRBD1 is a possible D gene (5 bases). The CDR3 is made up of 17 amino acids. The V and J ends lost 2 bases and 0 bases respectively, with 17 bases between them. Per germline, CDR1 SGHRS and CDR2 YFSETQ. The CDR3 region has the DNA TGCGCCAGCAGCTTCGGGCAGGGCGGATGGAACCAAGAGACCCAGTACTTC. This codes for CASSFGQGGWNQETQYF.

The chain uses TRBV2 and TRBJ2-3; TRBD2 matches at 9 bases. CDR1 is SNHLY and CDR2 is FYNNEI in the germline V gene. CDR3 length: 16 amino acids. V lost 5 bases and J lost 5; bases outside the gene matches: 11. As DNA, the CDR3 is TGTGCCAGCAGTAAACCAGCGGGAGGATTAGGAGATACGCAGTATTTT. This translates into CASSKPAGGLGDTQYF. The variable domain in full, completed from reference TRBV2 and TRBJ2-3, reads EPEVTQTPSHQVTQMGQEVILRCVPISNHLYFYWYRQILGQKVEFLVSFYNNEISEKSEIFDDQFSVERPDGSNFTLKIRSTKLEDSAMYFCASSKPAGGLGDTQYFGPGTRLTVL.

This chain connects TRBV4-1 to TRBJ1-2, with D perhaps TRBD1 (5 bases). Germline V gene data show CDR1 as MGHRA and CDR2 as YSYEKL. The CDR3 extends over 14 amino acids. V shed 0 bases and J shed 4 bases, with 9 bases lying between them. CDR3 in amino acids: CASSQDPTGYGYTF. The CDR3 DNA sequence: TGCGCCAGCAGCCAAGATCCCACAGGCTATGGCTACACCTTC.

The V and J genes are TRBV11-2 and TRBJ2-5, with 8 bases lining up with TRBD2. The CDR3 has 15 residues. The ends lost 5 bases at V and 7 bases at J; junction bases unmatched: 12. CDR1 is SGHAT and CDR2 is FQNNGV in the germline V gene. The CDR3 here is CASSPTRTSSGTQYF. DNA for the CDR3: TGTGCCAGCAGCCCAACGCGGACTAGCTCCGGGACCCAGTACTTC.

This chain connects TRBV19 to TRBJ1-2, with 7 bases fitting TRBD1. V gave up 4 bases and J gave up 0 bases; unmatched junction bases: 5. The CDR3 sequence is 15 residues long. Germline V CDR1 and CDR2: LNHDA, SQIVND (reference sequence). The CDR3 nucleotides read TGTGCCAGTAGTAAGGCGACAGGGCCTAACTATGGCTACACCTTC. Residues: CASSKATGPNYGYTF.

The genes are TRBV2 and TRBJ1-5; perhaps TRBD1 as D (5 bases). The CDR3 consists of 13 residues. V shed 8 bases and J shed 6 bases, with 14 bases lying between them. The V gene's germline CDR1 is SNHLY and CDR2 FYNNEI. The CDR3 loop reads CASEPGGAQPQHF. The CDR3 DNA reads as TGTGCCAGCGAACCTGGCGGGGCTCAGCCCCAGCATTTT.

The V call is TRBV15, the J call TRBJ1-2; D ambiguous. The CDR3 totals 16 residues. Trimming removed 1 base from V and 5 bases from J, with 17 bases in between. Germline CDR1 and CDR2: LNHNV and YYDKDF (reference sequence). The CDR3 loop reads CATSRAFVASEYGYTF. Here the CDR3 DNA reads TGTGCCACCAGCAGAGCCTTCGTAGCGTCAGAGTATGGCTACACCTTC.

The chain combines TRBV28 with TRBJ2-6; D is perhaps TRBD1 (6 bases). The CDR3 is 15 residues long. V lost 5 bases, J lost 4 bases, and 12 bases lay in between. Looked up from germline, CDR1 is MDHEN and CDR2 is SYDVKM. CDR3 sequence reads: CASSTTGKGANVLTF. CDR3 nucleotides: TGTGCCAGCAGTACAACAGGGAAAGGGGCCAACGTCCTGACTTTC.

The chain recombines TRBV5-6 with TRBJ2-7, with D perhaps matching TRBD1 (5 bases). The germline V gene has CDR1 SGHDT and CDR2 YYEEEE. The CDR3 is made up of 14 amino acids. V shed 4 bases and J shed 0 bases, with 11 bases lying between them. The CDR3 sequence: CASSAFRDSYEQYF. In nucleotides, the CDR3 is TGTGCCAGCAGCGCTTTCAGGGACTCCTACGAGCAGTACTTC.

This sequence joins TRBV5-4 and TRBJ2-7; tentative D call: TRBD2 (5 bases). The V end was cut by 1 base, the J end by 3 bases, with 14 bases between. The CDR3 extends over 15 amino acids. The germline gives CDR1 SGHNT, CDR2 YYREEE (reference sequence). CDR3 nucleotides: TGTGCCAGCAGCTTGAGGGAGACATTCCTCTACGAGCAGTACTTC. Encoded protein: CASSLRETFLYEQYF.

This clone was detected only a few times. The chain has TRBV9 and TRBJ2-1; D perhaps matches TRBD1 (6 bases). This CDR3 region has 16 residues. CDR1 and CDR2 from the germline V gene are SGDLS and YYNGEE. V was pared by 0 bases and J by 3 bases, with 13 bases between. Here the CDR3 reads CASSVVEQGIYNEQFF. DNA of the CDR3: TGTGCCAGCAGCGTAGTAGAACAGGGAATCTACAATGAGCAGTTCTTC.

This chain uses TRBV5-1 with TRBJ2-2, with 9 bases that match TRBD2. The germline V gene has CDR1 SGHRS and CDR2 YFSETQ. The CDR3 is 15 amino acids. V gave up 4 bases and J gave up 3 bases; unmatched junction bases: 4. The CDR3 here is CASSKRLADTGELFF. DNA of the CDR3: TGCGCCAGCAGCAAGAGACTAGCGGACACCGGGGAGCTGTTTTTT.

This sequence joins TRBV6-1 and TRBJ1-4, with D hard to call. Trimming cost V 2 bases and J 4 bases, with 8 bases left between them. The CDR3 covers 14 residues. Germline lookup yields CDR1 MNHNS and CDR2 SASEGT. The CDR3 sequence: CASSEPHSNEKLFF. The DNA of the CDR3 is TGTGCCAGCAGTGAACCCCACAGTAATGAAAAACTGTTTTTT.

The genes are TRBV4-2 and TRBJ2-1; D perhaps matches TRBD2 (6 bases). Per the germline V gene, CDR1 is LGHNA and CDR2 is YNFKEQ. Trimming left V 0 bases short and J 4 bases short, with 13 bases between. There are 16 residues in the CDR3. The CDR3 here is CASSQDPGVAYNEQFF. Written as DNA, the CDR3 is TGTGCCAGCAGCCAAGATCCGGGGGTAGCTTACAATGAGCAGTTCTTC.

The V call is TRBV7-3, the J call TRBJ2-5, with 10 bases fitting TRBD2. The germline gives CDR1 SGHTA, CDR2 FQGTGA. This CDR3 is 15 amino acids long. V trimming: 5 bases; J trimming: 5 bases; junction bases outside the gene matches: 8. CDR3 sequence reads: CASSRTGTSEETQYF. Here the CDR3 DNA reads TGTGCCAGCAGCCGAACCGGGACTAGCGAGGAGACCCAGTACTTC.

V usage is TRBV5-1 and J usage is TRBJ2-6; TRBD1 matches 9 bases. CDR3 length: 18 residues. CDR1 is SGHRS and CDR2 is YFSETQ in the germline V gene. After removal of 1 base from V and 0 bases from J, the junction contained 5 bases not matched to a gene. The chain's CDR3 is CASSLKGTGTSGANVLTF. CDR3 DNA sequence: TGCGCCAGCAGCTTGAAGGGGACAGGGACCTCTGGGGCCAACGTCCTGACTTTC.

The rearrangement links TRBV5-1 to TRBJ2-7; 7 positions agree with TRBD1. CDR3 length equals 14 residues. Per the germline V gene, CDR1 is SGHRS and CDR2 is YFSETQ. Trimming took 3 bases from V and 3 from J; bases not matched to a gene: 6. The CDR3 reads CASSSGTANYEQYF. The DNA of the CDR3 is TGCGCCAGCAGCTCCGGGACAGCCAACTACGAGCAGTACTTC.